This T cell receptor (beta chain) is from a study of shared clonotypes between healthy human individuals. Overall study findings and caveats: Sampling covered nothing but blood. Tissue TCR repertoires likely differ from those found in blood.

On this clone itself: Its specificity is not known.

Profiling relied on immunoSEQ multiplex PCR, and the TCRdb table lists in-frame clones only, not all of them. The sample contains 400,000 to 500,000 clones, around 80% of which appear only once. This CDR3 spans 14 amino acids. The ends were cut back, 4 bases at V and 3 bases at J, with 13 bases in the middle. Germline CDR1 and CDR2: MNHEY and SMNVEV (reference sequence). The TCR originated in a woman in her thirties or forties in good health. Some clones in this sample may be carry-over from other donors' samples. Sequenced material: PBMCs. V usage is TRBV27 and J usage is TRBJ2-7; maybe TRBD1 (6 bases). CDR3 residues: CASSSWDNRYEQYF. DNA of the CDR3: TGTGCCAGCAGTTCCTGGGACAACCGCTACGAGCAGTACTTC.